This TCR beta chain was captured in a study of control samples from healthy donors and cancer patients. This CDR3 contains 14 residues. Germline lookup yields CDR1 SQVTM and CDR2 ANQGSEA. Trimming left V 3 bases short and J 3 bases short, with 13 bases between. Libraries were prepared by immunoSEQ multiplex PCR; TCRdb keeps only in-frame clonotypes and omits some of them. The sample table includes approximately 190,000 clones. The sequence came from a woman under 40 in good health. Sequenced sample: blood. The V call is TRBV29-1, the J call TRBJ2-3; the D gene could be TRBD1 or TRBD2 (6 bases each). DNA of the CDR3: TGCAGCGTTGATGGGGGGCCGGGGACAGATACGCAGTATTTT. This translates into CSVDGGPGTDTQYF.